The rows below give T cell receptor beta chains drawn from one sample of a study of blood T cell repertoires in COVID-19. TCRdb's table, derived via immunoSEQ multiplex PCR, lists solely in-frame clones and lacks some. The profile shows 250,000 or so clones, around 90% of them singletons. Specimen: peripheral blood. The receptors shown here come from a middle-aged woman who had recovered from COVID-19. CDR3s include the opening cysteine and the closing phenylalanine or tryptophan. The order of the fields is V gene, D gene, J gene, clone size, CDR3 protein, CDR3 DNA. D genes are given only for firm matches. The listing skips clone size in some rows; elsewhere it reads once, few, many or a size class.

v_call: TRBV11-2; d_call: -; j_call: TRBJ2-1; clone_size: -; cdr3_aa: CASSLDLGRTYNEQFF; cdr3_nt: TGTGCCAGCAGCTTAGATCTGGGGCGGACCTACAATGAGCAGTTCTTC
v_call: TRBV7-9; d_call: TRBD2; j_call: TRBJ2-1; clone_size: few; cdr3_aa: CASSPLGGDHEQFF; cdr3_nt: TGTGCCAGCAGCCCACTCGGGGGGGATCATGAGCAGTTCTTC
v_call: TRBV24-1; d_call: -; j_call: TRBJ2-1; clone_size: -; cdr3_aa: CATQVGPVVNEQFF; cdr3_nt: TGTGCCACCCAAGTTGGGCCGGTGGTCAATGAGCAGTTCTTC
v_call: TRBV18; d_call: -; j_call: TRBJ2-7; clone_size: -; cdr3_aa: CASSPPPRGYEQYF; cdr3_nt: TGTGCCAGCTCACCACCACCACGGGGCTACGAGCAGTACTTC
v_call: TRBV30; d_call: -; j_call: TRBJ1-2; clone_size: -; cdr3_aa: CAWSVEAGRWSPYGYTF; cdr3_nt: TGTGCCTGGAGTGTTGAGGCCGGCAGATGGAGTCCCTATGGCTACACCTTC
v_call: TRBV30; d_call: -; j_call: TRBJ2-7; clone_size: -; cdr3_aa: CAWSVGEGGEQYF; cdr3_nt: TGTGCCTGGAGTGTTGGCGAGGGGGGGGAGCAGTACTTC
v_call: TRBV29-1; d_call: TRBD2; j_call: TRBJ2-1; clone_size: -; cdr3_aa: CSADGGSSYNEQFF; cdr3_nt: TGCAGCGCTGATGGCGGGAGCTCCTACAATGAGCAGTTCTTC
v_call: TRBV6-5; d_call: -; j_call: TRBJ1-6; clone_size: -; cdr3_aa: CASRTPPGNSPLHF; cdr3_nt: TGTGCCAGCAGGACCCCCCCGGGTAATTCACCCCTCCACTTT
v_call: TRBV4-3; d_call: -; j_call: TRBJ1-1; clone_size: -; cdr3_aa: CASSQEGRQNTEAFF; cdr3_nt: TGCGCCAGCAGCCAAGAGGGTAGACAGAACACTGAAGCTTTCTTT
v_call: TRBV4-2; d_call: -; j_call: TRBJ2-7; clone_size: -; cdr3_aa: CASSQELGGPSYEQYF; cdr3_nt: TGTGCCAGCAGCCAAGAGCTGGGCGGGCCGTCCTACGAGCAGTACTTC
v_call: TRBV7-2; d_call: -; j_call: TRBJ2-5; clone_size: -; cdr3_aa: CASSDRAGARGTQYF; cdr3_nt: TGTGCCAGCAGCGATAGGGCCGGAGCTCGGGGGACCCAGTACTTC
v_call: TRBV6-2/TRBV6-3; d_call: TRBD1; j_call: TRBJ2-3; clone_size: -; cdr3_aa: CASSYSGTGADTQYF; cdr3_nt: TGTGCCAGCAGTTACTCGGGGACAGGGGCAGATACGCAGTATTTT
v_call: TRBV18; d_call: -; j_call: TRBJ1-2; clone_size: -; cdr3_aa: CASSPQGDYGYTF; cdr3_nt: TGTGCCAGCTCACCACAGGGAGACTATGGCTACACCTTC
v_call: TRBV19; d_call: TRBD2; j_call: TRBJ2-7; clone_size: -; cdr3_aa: CASSTRPRVAGYYEQYF; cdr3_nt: TGTGCCAGTAGTACACGACCTCGGGTAGCGGGGTACTACGAGCAGTACTTC
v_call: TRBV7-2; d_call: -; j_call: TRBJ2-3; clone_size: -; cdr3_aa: CASRGGAGPDTQYF; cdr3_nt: TGTGCCAGCAGGGGCGGGGCGGGCCCCGATACGCAGTATTTT
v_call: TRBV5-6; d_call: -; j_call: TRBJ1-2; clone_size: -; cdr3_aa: CASSAGGRALGYTF; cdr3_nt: TGTGCCAGCAGCGCGGGGGGCCGGGCTCTTGGCTACACCTTC
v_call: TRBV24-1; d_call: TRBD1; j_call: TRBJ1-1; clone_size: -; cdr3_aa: CATSGRGRFTEAFF; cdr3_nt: TGTGCCACCAGTGGCAGGGGGCGGTTCACTGAAGCTTTCTTT
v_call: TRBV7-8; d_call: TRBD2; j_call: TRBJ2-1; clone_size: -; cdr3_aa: CASSRRTSRSYNEQFF; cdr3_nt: TGTGCCAGCAGCCGACGGACTAGCCGCTCCTACAATGAGCAGTTCTTC
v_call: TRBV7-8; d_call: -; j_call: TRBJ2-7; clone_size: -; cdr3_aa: CASSSLTHTGGYEQYF; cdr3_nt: TGTGCCAGCAGCTCCCTTACCCACACAGGCGGCTACGAGCAGTACTTC
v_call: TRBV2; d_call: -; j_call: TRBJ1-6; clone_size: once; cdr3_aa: CASALGEFTLHF; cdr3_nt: TGTGCCAGCGCACTAGGCGAATTCACCCTCCACTTT
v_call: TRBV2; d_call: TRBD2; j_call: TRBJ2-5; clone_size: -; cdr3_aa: CASTQREGGETQYF; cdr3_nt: TGTGCCAGCACCCAGCGGGAGGGGGGTGAGACCCAGTACTTC
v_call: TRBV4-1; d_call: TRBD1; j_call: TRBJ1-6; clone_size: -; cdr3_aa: CASSQVWTGGNSPLHF; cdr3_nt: TGCGCCAGCAGCCAAGTCTGGACAGGGGGTAATTCACCCCTCCACTTT
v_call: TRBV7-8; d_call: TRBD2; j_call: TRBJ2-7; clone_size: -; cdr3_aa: CASTMGAGTRGGEQYF; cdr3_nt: TGTGCCAGCACTATGGGGGCCGGGACTAGGGGCGGCGAGCAGTACTTC
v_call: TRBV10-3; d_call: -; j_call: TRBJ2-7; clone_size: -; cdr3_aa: CAISAPGTVLPYEQYF; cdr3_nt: TGTGCCATCAGTGCCCCGGGGACTGTCCTCCCCTACGAGCAGTACTTC
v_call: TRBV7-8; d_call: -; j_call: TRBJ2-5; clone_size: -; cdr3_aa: CASSLGQQETQYF; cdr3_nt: TGTGCCAGCAGCTTAGGACAGCAAGAGACCCAGTACTTC
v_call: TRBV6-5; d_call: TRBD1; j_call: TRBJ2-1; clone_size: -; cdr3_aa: CASSPTGQGAGEQFF; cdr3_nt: TGTGCCAGCAGCCCCACGGGACAGGGGGCGGGGGAGCAGTTCTTC
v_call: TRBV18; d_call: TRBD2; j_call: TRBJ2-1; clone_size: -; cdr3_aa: CASSPPNSGRAGNEQFF; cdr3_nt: TGTGCCAGCTCACCGCCAAATAGCGGGAGGGCGGGAAATGAGCAGTTCTTC
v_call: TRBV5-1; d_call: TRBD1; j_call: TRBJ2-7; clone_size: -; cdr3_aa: CASSSPGTGAYEQYF; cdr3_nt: TGCGCCAGCAGCTCCCCCGGGACAGGGGCCTACGAGCAGTACTTC
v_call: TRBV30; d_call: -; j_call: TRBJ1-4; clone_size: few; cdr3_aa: CAWKGGREGEKLFF; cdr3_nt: TGTGCCTGGAAAGGTGGCAGGGAAGGTGAAAAACTGTTTTTT
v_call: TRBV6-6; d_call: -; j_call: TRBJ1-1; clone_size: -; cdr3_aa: CASSPVSTEAFF; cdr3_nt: TGTGCCAGCAGTCCCGTGAGCACTGAAGCTTTCTTT
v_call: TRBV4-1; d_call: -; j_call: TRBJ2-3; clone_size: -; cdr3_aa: CASRERVVADTQYF; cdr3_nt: TGCGCCAGCCGGGAACGGGTAGTGGCAGATACGCAGTATTTT
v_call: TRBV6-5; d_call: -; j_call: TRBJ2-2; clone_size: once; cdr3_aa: CASSYSGGTGELFF; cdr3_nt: TGTGCCAGCAGTTACTCTGGCGGCACCGGGGAGCTGTTTTTT
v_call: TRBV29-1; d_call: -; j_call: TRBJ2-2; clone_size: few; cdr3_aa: CSVEGRFNTGELFF; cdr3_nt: TGCAGCGTTGAGGGCAGGTTCAACACCGGGGAGCTGTTTTTT
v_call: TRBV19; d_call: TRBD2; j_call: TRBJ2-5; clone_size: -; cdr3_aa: CASSMRAPGGSGGETQYF; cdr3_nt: TGTGCCAGTAGTATGCGAGCGCCCGGAGGTAGCGGGGGCGAGACCCAGTACTTC
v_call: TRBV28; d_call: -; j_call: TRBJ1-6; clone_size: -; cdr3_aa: CASTSLRGPLHF; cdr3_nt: TGTGCCAGCACGTCCCTCCGGGGGCCCCTCCACTTT
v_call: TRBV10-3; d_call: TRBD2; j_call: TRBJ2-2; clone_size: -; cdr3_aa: CATLAGVGAGELFF; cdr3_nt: TGTGCCACCCTAGCGGGAGTGGGGGCCGGGGAGCTGTTTTTT
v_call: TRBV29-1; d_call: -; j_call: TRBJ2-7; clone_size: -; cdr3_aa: CSVGLRAVEVSAYEQYF; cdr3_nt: TGCAGCGTTGGCCTACGAGCAGTAGAGGTTTCCGCCTACGAGCAGTACTTC
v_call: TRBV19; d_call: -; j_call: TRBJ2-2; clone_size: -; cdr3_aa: CATRWGQTNTGELFF; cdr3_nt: TGTGCCACCCGATGGGGGCAGACCAACACCGGGGAGCTGTTTTTT
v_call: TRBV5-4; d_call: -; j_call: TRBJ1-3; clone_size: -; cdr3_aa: CASSWGGARGGNTIYF; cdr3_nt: TGTGCCAGCAGCTGGGGAGGGGCCCGAGGCGGAAACACCATATATTTT